Below, 20 T cell receptor beta chains from the same sample are listed, as sequenced in a study of T cell repertoires in cytomegalovirus infection. A single record per CDR3 protein comes from TCRdb applying MiXCR to the reads. The sample carries 750,000 to 900,000 distinct CDR3 sequences, under 35% recorded once. Their cognate antigens are unknown. The sample consisted of cultured CD8+ T cells from PBMCs, taken from culture after CMV antigen stimulation. The receptors come from a human donor in good health (CMV status not recorded). Some clones in this sample may be carry-over from other donors' samples.

The sample holds a few counts of this clonotype. The gene calls are TRBV4-3 and TRBJ2-5, with TRBD1 identical over 10 bases. Germline CDR1 is LGHNA and CDR2 is YSLEER. The V and J ends lost 1 base and 3 bases, in that order; junction bases with no gene match: 2. This CDR3 comprises 15 residues. Here the CDR3 DNA reads TGCGCCAGCAGCCAAGCCGGGACAGGGGAAGAGACCCAGTACTTC. Its protein is CASSQAGTGEETQYF.

The V gene is TRBV19, the J gene TRBJ2-1; D gene unclear. V shed 1 base and J shed 5 bases, with 6 bases lying between them. Germline-derived CDR1 and CDR2 are LNHDA and SQIVND (reference sequence). The CDR3 is made up of 13 amino acids. Written as DNA, the CDR3 is TGTGCCAGTAGTATAGTCCAGGACAATGAGCAGTTCTTC. The encoded protein is CASSIVQDNEQFF.

CDR3 bases: TGCGCCAGCAGCCAAGGGACAGGGGATTTCAATGAGCAGTTCTTC. Protein: CASSQGTGDFNEQFF. This chain connects TRBV4-3 to TRBJ2-1, with TRBD1 matching 9 bases. J was trimmed by 6 bases and V by 1 base; bases with no gene match: 4. This CDR3 region has 15 residues. Germline V gives CDR1 LGHNA, CDR2 YSLEER.

This CDR3 is CSARTPGLAGLSYNEQFF. For the CDR3, the DNA is TGCAGTGCTAGAACCCCGGGACTAGCGGGGCTCTCCTACAATGAGCAGTTCTTC. The V call is TRBV20-1, the J call TRBJ2-1; 13 bases agree with TRBD2. CDR3 length: 18 amino acids. CDR1 and CDR2 from the germline V gene are DFQATT and SNEGSKA (reference sequence). The J segment lost 0 bases and the V segment lost 2 bases, leaving 7 bases of the junction unmatched.

This clonotype was found many times. This chain uses TRBV7-9 with TRBJ1-1; perhaps TRBD1 as D (6 bases). Trimming removed 5 bases from V and 6 bases from J, with 19 bases in between. Germline CDR1 reads SEHNR; CDR2 reads FQNEAQ (reference sequence). The CDR3 consists of 15 residues. The CDR3 protein is CASSPPQGLLPEAFF. The CDR3 nucleotides are TGTGCCAGCAGCCCTCCACAGGGTTTATTGCCTGAAGCTTTCTTT.

The genes are TRBV7-9 and TRBJ1-4, with D perhaps matching TRBD1 (5 bases). V was shortened by 2 bases and J by 14 bases, with 12 bases between the two germline ends. Germline V gene data show CDR1 as SEHNR and CDR2 as FQNEAQ (reference sequence). The CDR3 spans 12 residues. The CDR3 sequence: CASSLNPRVLFF. DNA of the CDR3: TGTGCCAGCAGCTTAAACCCCAGGGTCCTGTTTTTT.

This clonotype was seen a few times. The chain combines TRBV4-1 with TRBJ2-6; D gene ambiguous. Germline-derived CDR1 and CDR2 are MGHRA and YSYEKL. The CDR3 is 15 residues long. Trimming stripped 1 base from V and 2 bases from J, with 6 bases between. CDR3 loop: CASSQVDTGANVLTF. The CDR3 DNA reads TGCGCCAGCAGCCAAGTCGACACTGGGGCCAACGTCCTGACTTTC.

The V call is TRBV29-1, the J call TRBJ1-2; 8 bases fit TRBD1. The CDR3 spans 15 residues. With V trimmed by 6 bases and J by 1 base, 10 bases remained unmatched. CDR1 SQVTM and CDR2 ANQGSEA come from the germline V gene. This CDR3 reads CSVPIDRGGNYGYTF. The CDR3 DNA sequence: TGCAGCGTGCCAATTGACAGGGGTGGTAACTATGGCTACACCTTC.

This clonotype was counted a few times. The chain carries TRBV7-9 and TRBJ1-2; D may be TRBD1 (6 bases). CDR1 and CDR2 from the germline V gene are SEHNR and FQNEAQ (reference sequence). V was pared by 1 base and J by 4 bases, with 10 bases between. CDR3 length: 14 residues. The CDR3 protein is CASSLDGQTYGYTF. The CDR3, as DNA: TGTGCCAGCAGCTTAGACGGACAGACCTATGGCTACACCTTC.

This clonotype appeared a few times. This rearrangement joins TRBV27 to TRBJ2-1; TRBD2 aligns across 7 bases. V was pared by 10 bases and J by 0 bases, with 9 bases of the junction left unmatched. This CDR3 has 15 residues. Germline V gene data show CDR1 as MNHEY and CDR2 as SMNVEV (reference sequence). In DNA, the CDR3 is TGTGCCACCTTCGGGGGGACCAGCTCCTACAATGAGCAGTTCTTC. It specifies CATFGGTSSYNEQFF.

In this sample, this clonotype turned up a few times. This sequence joins TRBV7-9 and TRBJ2-5; D not certain. The CDR3 sequence is 14 residues long. V gave up 4 bases and J gave up 5 bases, with 14 bases separating them. Germline values: CDR1 SEHNR, CDR2 FQNEAQ (reference sequence). In nucleotides, the CDR3 is TGTGCCAGCAGCTCCCCGATTGGGCGGGAGACCCAGTACTTC. Translation gives CASSSPIGRETQYF. Drawing the rest from reference TRBV7-9 and TRBJ2-5, the complete variable domain is DTGVSQNPRHKITKRGQNVTFRCDPISEHNRLYWYRQTLGQGPEFLTYFQNEAQLEKSRLLSDRFSAERPKGSFSTLEIQRTEQGDSAMYLCASSSPIGRETQYFGPGTRLLVL.

This chain joins TRBV27 and TRBJ2-1; D may correspond to TRBD1 or TRBD2 (5 bases each). The CDR3 loop spans 12 amino acids. Germline lookup yields CDR1 MNHEY and CDR2 SMNVEV (reference sequence). V lost 6 bases and J lost 10, with 13 bases in between. The CDR3 DNA is TGTGCCAGCAGAAAGTCCCGGGACGAGCAGTTCTTC. This gives the protein CASRKSRDEQFF.

This rearrangement joins TRBV7-9 to TRBJ1-4; unclear D gene. Germline loops: CDR1 SEHNR, CDR2 FQNEAQ (reference sequence). V was trimmed by 5 bases and J by 0 bases, leaving 22 bases between them. This CDR3 region has 19 residues. CDR3 region: CASSPAFGVADATNEKLFF. CDR3 bases: TGTGCCAGCAGCCCTGCGTTTGGAGTGGCAGATGCAACTAATGAAAAACTGTTTTTT.

This clonotype has only a few counts. J is TRBJ2-2 and V is TRBV6-5; D call uncertain. V was pared by 8 bases and J by 4 bases, with 5 bases between. The CDR3 is 11 amino acids. Germline CDR1 and CDR2: MNHEY and SVGAGI. The chain's CDR3 is CASYRTGELFF. CDR3 DNA: TGTGCCAGCTACCGCACCGGGGAGCTGTTTTTT.

The genes are TRBV19 and TRBJ2-3; a weak D match, TRBD1 (5 bases). The CDR3 totals 12 residues. Germline values: CDR1 LNHDA, CDR2 SQIVND (reference sequence). V shed 5 bases and J shed 4 bases, with 7 bases lying between them. The CDR3 reads CASSWGPDTQYF. CDR3 DNA: TGTGCCAGTAGTTGGGGCCCAGATACGCAGTATTTT.

The V and J genes are TRBV19 and TRBJ1-1; perhaps TRBD1 as D (6 bases). Trimming removed 6 bases at V and 4 bases at J, with 24 bases between. CDR3 length: 17 amino acids. Germline CDR1 and CDR2: LNHDA and SQIVND (reference sequence). As DNA, the CDR3 is TGTGCCAGTAGCCCAGAAAGGGGGGCCCAGCCCCTCACTGAAGCTTTCTTT. Its translation is CASSPERGAQPLTEAFF.

This clonotype showed up just a few times. J is TRBJ2-7 and V is TRBV6-2 or TRBV6-3, with 7 positions matching TRBD1. V dropped 6 bases and J dropped 2; count of bases not matched to a gene: 16. The CDR3 sequence is 17 residues long. CDR1 is MNHEY, CDR2 SVGEGT, per germline. The chain's CDR3 is CASRDPRRQGRTYEQYV. The CDR3 nucleotides are TGTGCCAGCAGAGACCCTAGGAGACAGGGACGTACCTACGAGCAGTACGTC.

The V gene is TRBV12-3 or TRBV12-4, the J gene TRBJ2-7, with D perhaps TRBD2 (6 bases). Trimming took 8 bases from V and 0 from J, leaving 11 bases between them. The CDR3 extends over 13 amino acids. CDR3 region: CASAGLFSYEQYF. The CDR3 region has the DNA TGTGCCAGCGCGGGACTCTTCTCCTACGAGCAGTACTTC.

This clonotype was detected many times. V usage is TRBV27 and J usage is TRBJ2-7; no reliable D call. CDR3 length: 11 residues. V lost 5 bases to trimming and J lost 3 bases, with 5 bases between them. In germline, CDR1 is MNHEY, CDR2 SMNVEV (reference sequence). The CDR3 region is CASSDGYEQYF. Here the CDR3 DNA reads TGTGCCAGCAGTGACGGCTACGAGCAGTACTTC.

This clonotype appeared a few times. The chain joins TRBV4-3 to TRBJ1-4, with D uncertain. Between the trimmed V and J ends, which lost 4 bases and 3 bases, there was a span of 6 bases. Per germline, CDR1 LGHNA and CDR2 YSLEER. The CDR3 is made up of 13 amino acids. DNA for the CDR3: TGCGCCAGCAGCCCCCGGGCTAATGAAAAACTGTTTTTT. This translates into CASSPRANEKLFF.